A selection of T cell receptor beta chains follows, all from one sample in a study of CD8 T cells in Susac syndrome. TCRdb independently ran MiXCR on the immunoSEQ multiplex PCR reads; one entry per CDR3 protein. Of under 200,000 distinct CDR3 sequences listed, around 94% are singletons. The sequencing input was CD4+ T cells from PBMCs. Receptors originate from a human donor with Susac syndrome. Each CDR3 is given with its conserved first and last residue. Each record gives: clone size, V gene, CDR3 length, J gene, D gene, CDR3 protein, CDR3 DNA. A D gene is named only where the DNA matches it firmly. Expanded clones get a size class; other rows say once, few or many, or leave the size out.

>once|TRBV6-1|16|TRBJ2-2|TRBD1
CASSPDRVGDTGELFF
TGTGCCAGCAGCCCAGACAGGGTGGGAGACACCGGGGAGCTGTTTTTT
>NA|TRBV14|18|TRBJ2-5|TRBD2
CASSQSRTSGGEGETQYF
TGTGCCAGCAGCCAAAGCCGGACTAGCGGGGGGGAAGGAGAGACCCAGTACTTC
>NA|TRBV7-2|16|TRBJ1-3|TRBD1
CASSHRGPRSGNTIYF
TGTGCCAGCAGCCACAGGGGACCCCGCTCTGGAAACACCATATATTTT
>once|TRBV9|14|TRBJ2-3|NA
CASSEGRLTDTQYF
TGTGCCAGCAGCGAGGGAAGGCTCACAGATACGCAGTATTTT
>once|TRBV4-3|16|TRBJ2-7|NA
CASSPTLRADIYEQYF
TGCGCCAGCAGCCCAACCCTCAGGGCTGACATCTACGAGCAGTACTTC
>few|TRBV3-1|14|TRBJ1-1|TRBD1
CASSQGTGNTEAFF
TGTGCCAGCAGCCAGGGGACAGGTAACACTGAAGCTTTCTTT
>NA|TRBV19|13|TRBJ1-1|NA
CASSINMNTEAFF
TGTGCCAGTAGTATAAACATGAACACTGAAGCTTTCTTT
>NA|TRBV7-9|14|TRBJ2-7|TRBD1
CASSPRQGSHEQYF
TGTGCCAGCAGTCCGAGACAGGGGAGCCACGAGCAGTACTTC
>NA|TRBV30|13|TRBJ2-5|NA
CAWRRRGQETQYF
TGTGCCTGGAGGAGGAGGGGACAAGAGACCCAGTACTTC
>NA|TRBV5-4|13|TRBJ1-2|TRBD1
CASRYDRDDGYTF
TGTGCCAGCAGATATGACAGGGATGATGGCTACACCTTC
>NA|TRBV20-1|16|TRBJ2-7|NA
CSASRPGTTSSYEQYF
TGCAGTGCTAGTAGGCCGGGGACAACCAGCTCCTACGAGCAGTACTTC
>once|TRBV6-5|17|TRBJ1-5|NA
CASSYFPIKSGNQPQHF
TGTGCCAGCAGTTATTTCCCGATTAAATCGGGCAATCAGCCCCAGCATTTT
>NA|TRBV4-1|15|TRBJ1-5|NA
CASSQPWDGNQPQHF
TGCGCCAGCAGCCAACCCTGGGACGGGAATCAGCCCCAGCATTTT
>NA|TRBV6-5|12|TRBJ1-1|TRBD1
CASSAGGGGAFF
TGTGCCAGCAGCGCAGGGGGCGGCGGAGCTTTCTTT
>NA|TRBV12-3/TRBV12-4|15|TRBJ1-2|NA
CASSFSPGEVYGYTF
TGTGCCAGCAGTTTTAGCCCCGGAGAGGTCTATGGCTACACCTTC
>NA|TRBV30|13|TRBJ2-5|TRBD1
CAWATGGRETQYF
TGTGCCTGGGCGACAGGGGGGCGAGAGACCCAGTACTTC
>few|TRBV27|14|TRBJ1-5|NA
CASSLQGGNQPQHF
TGTGCCAGCAGTTTGCAGGGTGGCAATCAGCCCCAGCATTTT
>few|TRBV2|14|TRBJ2-7|TRBD1
CASSQQGLGYEQYF
TGTGCCAGCAGTCAACAGGGGTTAGGCTACGAGCAGTACTTC
>NA|TRBV25-1|12|TRBJ1-2|NA
CASSLMEGGYTF
TGTGCCAGCAGCCTGATGGAGGGTGGCTACACCTTC
>NA|TRBV9|14|TRBJ2-4|TRBD1
CASSPSGQQNIQYF
TGTGCCAGCAGCCCTTCGGGACAGCAAAACATTCAGTACTTC
>NA|TRBV18|16|TRBJ2-5|NA
CASSPPGRTAQETQYF
TGTGCCAGCTCACCACCCGGTAGGACAGCTCAAGAGACCCAGTACTTC
>NA|TRBV7-3|14|TRBJ2-5|NA
CASSLGGGGETQYF
TGTGCCAGCAGCTTAGGCGGCGGTGGAGAGACCCAGTACTTC
>few|TRBV9|12|TRBJ2-4|NA
CASSVREDIQYF
TGTGCCAGCAGCGTACGTGAAGACATTCAGTACTTC
>NA|TRBV29-1|13|TRBJ1-1|NA
CSVADELNTEAFF
TGCAGCGTTGCGGACGAACTGAACACTGAAGCTTTCTTT
>NA|TRBV12-3/TRBV12-4|16|TRBJ2-2|TRBD2
CASRRSGASNTGELFF
TGTGCCAGCAGGCGTAGCGGGGCGAGTAACACCGGGGAGCTGTTTTTT
>NA|TRBV3-1|17|TRBJ2-2|TRBD1
CASSQAWDSANTGELFF
TGTGCCAGCAGCCAAGCCTGGGACAGCGCGAACACCGGGGAGCTGTTTTTT
>NA|TRBV20-1|13|TRBJ2-7|NA
CSASAVGNYEQYF
TGCAGTGCTAGTGCTGTGGGAAACTACGAGCAGTACTTC
>NA|TRBV20-1|13|TRBJ1-1|NA
CSGVEDPNTEAFF
TGCAGTGGGGTCGAGGACCCGAACACTGAAGCTTTCTTT
>few|TRBV7-2|12|TRBJ2-3|NA
CASSSSADTQYF
TGTGCCAGCAGCTCTAGCGCAGATACGCAGTATTTT
>NA|TRBV3-1|13|TRBJ2-5|TRBD2
CAALGGDQETQYF
TGTGCCGCCCTTGGGGGGGATCAAGAGACCCAGTACTTC
>NA|TRBV15|15|TRBJ2-2|NA
CATSRVTGNTGELFF
TGTGCCACCAGCAGAGTCACGGGGAACACCGGGGAGCTGTTTTTT
>NA|TRBV14|14|TRBJ2-1|TRBD2
CASSQLGAGGWQFF
TGTGCCAGCAGCCAACTCGGAGCGGGGGGGTGGCAGTTCTTC
>NA|TRBV25-1|13|TRBJ1-4|NA
CASNQGFNEKLFF
TGTGCCAGCAATCAGGGGTTTAATGAAAAACTGTTTTTT
>once|TRBV5-4|15|TRBJ1-6|NA
CASSLGIEVNSPLHF
TGTGCCAGCAGCTTGGGGATAGAGGTAAACTCACCCCTCCACTTT
>NA|TRBV30|13|TRBJ2-5|NA
CAWIGRDQETQYF
TGTGCCTGGATCGGCAGGGACCAAGAGACCCAGTACTTC
>NA|TRBV25-1|15|TRBJ2-7|TRBD1
CASSDGTGVYDEQYF
TGTGCCAGCAGTGATGGGACAGGGGTCTACGACGAGCAGTACTTC
>NA|TRBV6-5|14|TRBJ1-2|NA
CASSYSSGNYGYTF
TGTGCCAGCAGTTACTCGTCCGGTAACTATGGCTACACCTTC
>NA|TRBV6-5|13|TRBJ2-3|NA
CASMGPRGGTQYF
TGTGCCAGCATGGGGCCGCGGGGTGGGACGCAGTATTTT
>NA|TRBV12-3/TRBV12-4|15|TRBJ1-5|NA
CASSNKGLGNQPQHF
TGTGCCAGCAGTAACAAGGGCCTCGGCAATCAGCCCCAGCATTTT
>NA|TRBV21-1|12|TRBJ2-3|NA
CASSKVAHTQYF
TGTGCCAGCAGCAAAGTCGCCCATACGCAGTATTTT
>NA|TRBV9|16|TRBJ2-1|TRBD1
CASSETGTGSWNEQFF
TGTGCCAGCAGCGAGACCGGGACAGGGTCGTGGAATGAGCAGTTCTTC
>NA|TRBV6-6|16|TRBJ2-3|NA
CASSTLSGRGTDTQYF
TGTGCCAGCAGTACTCTTAGCGGTAGGGGCACAGATACGCAGTATTTT
>NA|TRBV6-2/TRBV6-3|16|TRBJ2-2|NA
CASSGTWRGNTGELFF
TGTGCCAGCAGTGGGACTTGGCGGGGCAACACCGGGGAGCTGTTTTTT
>once|TRBV4-3|15|TRBJ2-7|TRBD2
CASSRTSGGHYEQYF
TGCGCCAGCAGTCGGACTAGCGGGGGGCACTACGAGCAGTACTTC
>NA|TRBV7-6|16|TRBJ2-1|NA
CASSLANPSSYNEQFF
TGTGCCAGCAGCTTAGCGAACCCTAGCTCCTACAATGAGCAGTTCTTC
>NA|TRBV6-2/TRBV6-3|15|TRBJ2-7|TRBD2
CASRLTSGGSYEQYF
TGTGCCAGCAGACTGACTAGCGGGGGATCCTACGAGCAGTACTTC
>NA|TRBV10-3|13|TRBJ2-1|NA
CAISESGGNEQFF
TGTGCCATCAGTGAGTCCGGCGGAAATGAGCAGTTCTTC
>once|TRBV4-2|15|TRBJ1-5|NA
CASSQGRSGVQPQHF
TGTGCCAGCAGCCAAGGCCGCTCGGGGGTTCAGCCCCAGCATTTT
>once|TRBV7-8|12|TRBJ1-5|NA
CASSLAAEPQHF
TGTGCCAGCAGCTTAGCGGCGGAGCCCCAGCATTTT
>NA|TRBV2|14|TRBJ2-7|TRBD1
CASKDRRLTYEQYF
TGTGCCAGCAAGGACAGGCGATTAACCTACGAGCAGTACTTC
>NA|TRBV7-2|14|TRBJ2-3|NA
CASSLLGPTDTQYF
TGTGCCAGCAGCTTATTAGGGCCCACAGATACGCAGTATTTT
>NA|TRBV19|14|TRBJ2-7|NA
CASSRSIGVYEQYF
TGTGCCAGTAGTAGAAGCATCGGAGTATACGAGCAGTACTTC
>NA|TRBV29-1|11|TRBJ1-2|NA
CSVADLYGYTF
TGCAGCGTTGCCGACCTCTATGGCTACACCTTC
>NA|TRBV2|15|TRBJ1-3|NA
CASGRQLDVGNTIYF
TGTGCCAGCGGAAGGCAACTGGACGTTGGAAACACCATATATTTT